These T cell receptor beta chains were read from a single sample in a study of cytomegalovirus exposure and HLA in healthy donors. This table comes from immunoSEQ multiplex PCR, and its TCRdb copy is limited to in-frame clones, with some not included. In the table there are around 130,000 clones, approximately 79% of which are singletons. Sequencing input: PBMCs. The receptors derive from a man aged 30 to 45 in good health and CMV-seronegative. Each CDR3 is given with its conserved first and last residue. Expanded clones get a size class; other rows say once, few or many, or leave the size out.

clone_size j_call v_call cdr3_aa
few TRBJ1-6 TRBV15 CATSRAPGQYNSPLHF
. TRBJ2-2 TRBV19 CASIPQGAVNGELFF
. TRBJ1-4 TRBV27 CASSQGNEKLFF
. TRBJ1-2 TRBV6-5 CASSYAQGYTF
. TRBJ2-3 TRBV6-5 CASSSRGVKSTDTQYF
. TRBJ1-2 TRBV4-2 CASSQGQNYGYTF
. TRBJ1-5 TRBV7-6 CASSLEAGGGEPQHF
once TRBJ1-5 TRBV6-1 CASSFPGTVVPQHF
. TRBJ1-5 TRBV19 CASSILRGQLSNQPQHF
. TRBJ2-4 TRBV2 CASSGQGLAKNIQYF
once TRBJ1-3 TRBV10-2 CASSVMGGTVSGNTIYF
. TRBJ2-3 TRBV5-1 CASSPGSGGFYSTDTQYF
. TRBJ2-7 TRBV7-9 CAIPGQGDSWDEQYF
. TRBJ2-7 TRBV7-2 CASSSSQGAYEQYF
. TRBJ2-2 TRBV5-6 CASSSVPTGANTGELFF
. TRBJ2-5 TRBV6-5 CASSPSLSPQETQYF
. TRBJ2-7 TRBV5-1 CASSLQGTAYEQYF
. TRBJ1-5 TRBV6-1 CASRLTGNQPQHF
. TRBJ2-2 TRBV19 CASSWPPQNTGELFF
. TRBJ1-5 TRBV29-1 CSVMTDPNQPQHF
. TRBJ2-1 TRBV30 CAWSAGGGGEQFF
. TRBJ1-5 TRBV19 CASSHDRDNQPQHF
. TRBJ1-4 TRBV15 CATSSRQGGSEKLFF
. TRBJ2-1 TRBV14 CASSQALQGLADNEQFF
few TRBJ2-5 TRBV15 CATSGQGGTETQYF
. TRBJ2-7 TRBV6-5 CASRQGFHEQYF
. . TRBV28 CASSPGTGSYEQYF
few TRBJ1-2 TRBV5-1 CASSLSGGTVYGYTF
. TRBJ1-2 TRBV7-2 CASSLQGMVVRGYTF
. TRBJ2-7 TRBV19 CASRAGTVDYEQYF
. TRBJ2-6 TRBV5-1 CASTSGAGANGLTF
. TRBJ1-2 TRBV4-3 CASSSLLGGGYTF
. TRBJ2-5 TRBV5-6 CASSFFSQKETQYF
. TRBJ1-2 TRBV27 CASSSAGTDYGYTF
. TRBJ2-1 TRBV5-1 CASSFVIGGSYNEQFF
. TRBJ2-3 TRBV19 CASSITGDTQGGTDTQYF
. TRBJ2-1 TRBV5-1 CASSLEAYGGNEQFF
. TRBJ2-3 TRBV7-2 CASSFLAGASTDTQYF
. TRBJ2-2 TRBV7-6 CASSSLSGVNTGELFF
. TRBJ1-1 TRBV28 CASSSPTTLDKASMNTEAFF
few TRBJ2-2 TRBV6-5 CATHTGGNTGELFF
. TRBJ2-1 TRBV7-6 CASSLAGGPNEQFF
. TRBJ2-5 TRBV5-1 CASSLEGRGETQYF
. TRBJ2-5 TRBV11-2 CASSPGRRGGRGETQYF
. TRBJ2-7 TRBV5-1 CASSLGVGLSYEQYF
. TRBJ2-5 TRBV7-2 CASSSGTGEETQYF